This T cell receptor (beta chain) was sequenced for a study of Graves' ophthalmopathy and Graves' hyperthyroidism. Across the whole study: Where ophthalmopathy was absent within 18 months of follow-up, hyperthyroidism was stable. Study-level findings and limits: The 13-signature model separated ophthalmopathy from stable hyperthyroidism at 85% to 90% sensitivity and around 81% specificity. Appearing in blood as well were most expanded thyroid clonotypes above 0.001 frequency.

Patients were left out if they had other autoimmune diseases, uncontrolled infections, pregnancy or lactation. This clonotype was detected many times. Antigen specificity is unknown. Germline CDR1 is SGDLS and CDR2 is YYNGEE. The CDR3 extends over 21 amino acids. With 3 bases removed from V and 4 bases from J, the gap between germline ends came to 29 bases. The authors amplified TCR beta CDR3 regions, and they did so from RNA transcripts for repertoire sequencing. Investigators did first-round RT-PCR with HTBI primers, then second-round multiplex PCR. Via MiXCR, TCRdb re-called the multiplex PCR reads, giving one row per CDR3 protein. The table records 580,000 or so distinct CDR3 sequences, 39% of them present only once.

The TCR was taken from an adult man with Graves' hyperthyroidism. The chain has TRBV9 and TRBJ2-6, with a weak D call TRBD2 (5 bases). The sample comprised peripheral blood or thyroid tissue (not recorded which). DNA of the CDR3: TGTGCCAGCAGCGCCCACGACCAACATCACGGACTGGGCCGGGGGGCCAACGTCCTGACTTTC. Its protein product is CASSAHDQHHGLGRGANVLTF.